The source of this TCR beta chain is a study of regulatory T cells in long-lasting Graves disease. As for the study in general: Disease was considered persistent Graves' disease after over 5 years of antithyroid drugs (with positive TSH receptor antibodies).

Study-wide results and limits: With persistent disease, TRBV28, TRBJ1-2 and TRBJ2-5 were the favored segments.

V lost 7 bases, J lost 1 base, and 13 bases lay in between. Per the germline V gene, CDR1 is MDHEN and CDR2 is SYDVKM. The CDR3 length is 14 residues. The time point here: persistent/refractory GD, antithyroid drugs over 5 years with positive TRAb. PBMC RNA served as the TCR library source. An endocrinology department located in Xi'an, China, was where the patients came from. To make TCR beta libraries, researchers used iRepertoire HTBI primers and Arm-PCR of CDR3 regions. TCRdb passed the multiplex PCR reads through MiXCR, listing each CDR3 protein once. The sample includes hundreds of thousands of distinct CDR3 sequences, approximately 31% of them seen just once. This clonotype was observed at least ten times. Its specificity is not known.

This chain links TRBV28 with TRBJ1-1; no reliable D call. This clonotype was obtained from a female donor with Graves disease. The input for sequencing was peripheral blood mononuclear cells (PBMCs), taken when the disease was refractory, from a patient treated with antithyroid drugs. The CDR3 region is CASTQAGKNTEAFF. For the CDR3, the DNA is TGTGCCAGCACCCAAGCGGGGAAGAACACTGAAGCTTTCTTT.